Reported below is one T cell receptor beta chain. This clone was detected once. This clone's antigen is unknown. One base away there is no much larger clone; base qualities are not given. CDR1 and CDR2 are drawn from the germline V gene (reference sequence): GTSNPN, SVGIG. From the cysteine up to the phenylalanine, the CDR3 has a length of 15 residues. Just the 45-base CDR3 DNA is kept, in frame starting at base 1. Trimmed from V: 3 bases; trimmed from J: 13 bases; junction bases lacking a gene match: 10. The data derive from a study of blood T cell repertoires in COVID-19 (TCRdb year 2020). Notes on the research overall: Samples from collaborators originated in the United States, Italy and Spain and spanned both the acute and convalescent phases of COVID-19. The repertoires were released in a freely available public database intended as a resource for research on the immune response to SARS-CoV-2. Nearly every sample came with metadata listing a de-identified subject ID, COVID-19 status, age in years and sex. The dataset comprised deeply sampled blood TCRbeta repertoires from subjects exposed to, actively infected with, or recovered from COVID-19. The samples were drawn from the first 160 participants of the ongoing ImmuneRACE study and from some 1,300 subjects provided by 6 global collaborators. The prospective study material was composed of cDNA or gDNA derived from T cells, B-cell-depleted T cells, or PBMCs. Where available, HLA class I and class II types were obtained from metadata supplied by the sample provider rather than from assay-based typing.

A second Seattle source provided samples from volunteer blood donors who had recovered from COVID-19. Each collaborating institution followed its own protocols to collect whole blood in K2EDTA tubes. For TCRbeta analysis, collaborators shipped samples in one of three forms: frozen whole blood, isolated PBMCs, or DNA extracted from either of those sample types. The immunoSEQ Assay, a bias-controlled multiplex PCR, was used to amplify TCRbeta CDR3 regions from genomic DNA. Concerning the study's data processing: The number of nucleated cells in each sample was estimated from the amplification of reference gene primers within the assay. To quantify the absolute abundance of each unique TCRbeta CDR3 rearrangement, sequence reads were collapsed and filtered. For each sample, productive Simpson clonality was calculated as the square root of Simpson's diversity index across productive rearrangements. This is the immuneACCESS table as TCRdb keeps it, with only in-frame sequences that have V and J called. A part of the clones is gone; compared with another copy, unresolved V genes explain less than half, and the rest is unexplained. V and J calls and clone size are given by that table; D and trimming were obtained from the DNA. The sample table holds 250,000 to 300,000 clones, of which more than 70% were seen once. About 0.99% of the sample lies in the top ten.

Results the study describes overall, beyond this receptor: The amount of clinical and demographic metadata varied by source and participant and was provided uncurated.

The chain was built from TRBV30 and TRBJ1-6, and TRBD1 aligns with 12 junction nucleotides. The sequenced sample was peripheral blood. The TCR originated in a woman between 40 and 50 years old who had recovered from COVID-19. For the CDR3, the sequence is CAWSPRGQGARPLHF. The DNA is as follows: TGTGCCTGGAGCCCACGGGGACAGGGGGCGCGGCCCCTCCACTTT.